Following are 16 T cell receptor beta chains from one sample sequenced in a study of CD8+CD57+ T cells in acquired aplastic anemia. It was genomic DNA that served as the template for profiling TCR beta VDJ and CDR3. A single record per CDR3 protein comes from TCRdb applying MiXCR to the reads. The sample lists hundreds of thousands of distinct CDR3 sequences, about a third occurring once. All sequencing subjects had displayed CD8+CD57+ cell expansion on flow cytometry. The material sequenced was sorted CD4+, CD8+, or CD8+CD57+ T cells (not recorded which) from PBMCs. Receptor source: a human donor with aplastic anemia.

This clonotype was seen only a few times. This chain links TRBV4-2 with TRBJ2-3; D call uncertain. The length of the CDR3 is 17 residues. Trimming took 2 bases from V and 0 from J, leaving 15 bases between them. Per germline, CDR1 LGHNA and CDR2 YNFKEQ. CDR3 in amino acids: CASSQHSPTTSTDTQYF. The CDR3 DNA is TGTGCCAGCAGCCAACACAGCCCCACTACTAGCACAGATACGCAGTATTTT.

This clonotype showed up just a few times. The V call is TRBV19, the J call TRBJ2-1; 7 nucleotides align to TRBD2. The CDR3 contains 15 residues. The germline gives CDR1 LNHDA, CDR2 SQIVND (reference sequence). V shed 5 bases, J shed 8 bases, and the junction held 12 bases outside the gene matches. CDR3 nucleotides: TGTGCCAGTAGTTTCTCTAGCGGCCGATTCGATGAGCAGTTCTTC. It specifies CASSFSSGRFDEQFF.

The rearrangement links TRBV6-5 to TRBJ1-1; possible D gene TRBD1, 5 bases. CDR1 is MNHEY and CDR2 is SVGAGI in the germline V gene. The V and J ends lost 4 bases and 5 bases respectively, with 11 bases between them. CDR3 length: 13 amino acids. CDR3 amino acids: CASSLRGWTEAFF. CDR3 nucleotides: TGTGCCAGCAGTTTGCGGGGGTGGACTGAAGCTTTCTTT.

The CDR3 sequence is CATSVTIPTGEQYF. CDR3 in DNA: TGTGCCACCAGCGTTACGATTCCGACTGGAGAGCAGTACTTC. This sequence joins TRBV24-1 and TRBJ2-7; D gene ambiguous. Germline CDR1 reads KGHDR; CDR2 reads SFDVKD. The CDR3 has 14 amino acids. The V end lost 7 bases, the J end lost 7 bases, and 19 bases lay between the germline ends.

This clonotype was observed a few times. A read error may account for a junction end that differs from germline. This rearrangement joins TRBV10-3 to TRBJ2-2, with 10 bases that match TRBD2. Germline values: CDR1 ENHRY, CDR2 SYGVKD. This CDR3 is 16 amino acids long. DNA of the CDR3: TGTGCCAGCAGTTTAATAGCGGGGGGAAACACCGGGGAGCTGTTTTTT. Translating it yields CASSLIAGGNTGELFF.

On this clonotype itself: The missing conserved phenylalanine or tryptophan at the end of this CDR3 makes a read error likely. It is unclear where the CDR3 begins or ends on the DNA, so no DNA is shown, and the CDR3 is as TCRdb lists it. This chain joins TRBV15 and TRBJ2-1. In germline, CDR1 is LNHNV, CDR2 YYDKDF (reference sequence). The CDR3 sequence runs 8 residues, both termini included. This CDR3 reads CATSRDRT.

Many counts were recorded for this clonotype. The chain employs TRBV2 and TRBJ2-5; D remains ambiguous. V was pared by 6 bases and J by 5 bases, with 13 bases between. Germline lookup yields CDR1 SNHLY and CDR2 FYNNEI. The CDR3 consists of 13 residues. CDR3 protein: CASRRRWTETQYF. DNA of the CDR3: TGTGCCAGCAGGCGTAGATGGACGGAGACCCAGTACTTC.

The chain recombines TRBV3-1 with TRBJ1-1; D is unclear. Deletions cut 4 bases from V and 4 bases from J, with 16 bases between. This CDR3 comprises 15 residues. CDR1 and CDR2 (germline): LGHDT, YNNKEL (reference sequence). This CDR3 is CASSPQRASGTEAFF. CDR3 nucleotides: TGTGCCAGCAGCCCCCAAAGGGCCTCTGGCACTGAAGCTTTCTTT.

Concerning this clonotype itself: Being one base from a much bigger clone, this may be a read error. J is TRBJ1-3 and V is TRBV2, with D unclear. This CDR3 has 15 amino acids. Deletions cut 7 bases from V and 2 bases from J, with 15 bases between. In germline, CDR1 is SNHLY, CDR2 FYNNEI. The chain's CDR3 is CASKGIEGTGNTIYF. The CDR3 region has the DNA TGTGCCAGCAAAGGAATAGAGGGAACTGGAAACACCATATATTTT.

The chain's CDR3 is CASSFQSEAFF. For the CDR3, the DNA is TGTGCCAGCAGTTTCCAATCTGAAGCTTTCTTT. This chain connects TRBV7-6 to TRBJ1-1; D call uncertain. This CDR3 is 11 amino acids long. Trimming took 6 bases from V and 6 from J, leaving 8 bases between them. The germline CDR1 and CDR2 sequences are SGHVS and FNYEAQ.

This chain links TRBV24-1 with TRBJ1-1; D ambiguous. The CDR3 is made up of 14 amino acids. Trimming took off 9 bases at V and 1 base at J, with 14 bases between the two ends. Germline V lookup: CDR1 KGHDR, CDR2 SFDVKD. In DNA, the CDR3 is TGTGCCACCCCTGGGAGGCAATGGAACACTGAAGCTTTCTTT. Protein: CATPGRQWNTEAFF.

This clonotype appeared a few times. The chain joins TRBV7-2 to TRBJ2-1, with 9 bases identical to TRBD2. Germline trimming cut 4 bases from V and 2 bases from J; bases unmatched to any gene: 3. This CDR3 spans 15 amino acids. Germline V gene lookup returns CDR1 SGHTA and CDR2 FQGNSA. The CDR3 DNA is TGTGCCAGCAGCTCTAGCGGGGCCCCCTACAATGAGCAGTTCTTC. Translating gives CASSSSGAPYNEQFF.

In its sample, this clonotype was seen many times. The chain uses TRBV7-9 and TRBJ2-5; D may be TRBD2 (5 bases). The V end was cut by 3 bases, the J end by 1 base, with 9 bases between. This CDR3 has 14 amino acids. The germline V gene encodes CDR1 SEHNR and CDR2 FQNEAQ (reference sequence). The CDR3 region has the DNA TGTGCCAGCAGCTTTCACGGGATCCAAGAGACCCAGTACTTC. Translation: CASSFHGIQETQYF.

This clonotype was counted ten times or more. The V gene is TRBV19, the J gene TRBJ1-2; 9 bases match TRBD1. The V gene end was trimmed by 8 bases and the J gene end by 5 bases; junction bases not matched to a gene: 9. Germline V gene lookup returns CDR1 LNHDA and CDR2 SQIVND (reference sequence). The length of the CDR3 is 14 residues. CDR3 nucleotide sequence: TGTGCCAGTTCCGGGACAGGGCTCTTTTATGGCTACACCTTC. Translating it yields CASSGTGLFYGYTF.

This clonotype was found many times. The V gene is TRBV20-1, the J gene TRBJ1-5; 7 bases match TRBD1. The CDR3 is made up of 14 amino acids. V lost 6 bases, J lost 7 bases, and 12 bases stayed unmatched. Germline V gene data show CDR1 as DFQATT and CDR2 as SNEGSKA (reference sequence). DNA of the CDR3: TGCAGTGCAACCGACAGGGCGGTGGACCAGCCCCAGCATTTT. This translates into CSATDRAVDQPQHF.

The chain employs TRBV4-2 and TRBJ2-7; the D is unclear. The V gene's germline CDR1 is LGHNA and CDR2 YNFKEQ. This CDR3 is 13 amino acids long. The germline V and J ends were trimmed by 0 bases and 3 bases, with 6 bases remaining between them. DNA for the CDR3: TGTGCCAGCAGCCAAGATAAAGGCTACGAGCAGTACTTC. It translates to CASSQDKGYEQYF.